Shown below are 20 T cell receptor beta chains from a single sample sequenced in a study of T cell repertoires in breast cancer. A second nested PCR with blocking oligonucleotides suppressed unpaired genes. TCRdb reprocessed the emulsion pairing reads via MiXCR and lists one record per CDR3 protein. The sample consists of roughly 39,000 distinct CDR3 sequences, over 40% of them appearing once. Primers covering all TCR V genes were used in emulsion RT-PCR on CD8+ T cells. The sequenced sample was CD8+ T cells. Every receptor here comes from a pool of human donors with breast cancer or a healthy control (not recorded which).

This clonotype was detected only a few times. CDR3 protein: CASSQEWVGGYTF. The CDR3 DNA reads as TGTGCCAGCAGCCAAGAATGGGTTGGTGGCTACACCTTC. This chain uses TRBV3-1 with TRBJ1-2; D remains ambiguous. The CDR3 runs 13 residues. Per germline, CDR1 LGHDT and CDR2 YNNKEL (reference sequence). V was clipped by 0 bases and J by 7 bases, with 9 bases between them. Full variable domain (outside the CDR3, taken from reference TRBV3-1 and TRBJ1-2): DTAVSQTPKYLVTQMGNDKSIKCEQNLGHDTMYWYKQDSKKFLKIMFSYNNKELIINETVPNRFSPKSPDKAHLNLHINSLELGDSAVYFCASSQEWVGGYTFGSGTRLTVV.

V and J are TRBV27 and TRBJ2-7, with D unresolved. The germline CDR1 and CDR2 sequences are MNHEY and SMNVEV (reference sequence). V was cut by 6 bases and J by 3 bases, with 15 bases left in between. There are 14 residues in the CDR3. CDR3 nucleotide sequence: TGTGCCAGCAGGAAACCGGGCCGAGGCTACGAGCAGTACTTC. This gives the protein CASRKPGRGYEQYF.

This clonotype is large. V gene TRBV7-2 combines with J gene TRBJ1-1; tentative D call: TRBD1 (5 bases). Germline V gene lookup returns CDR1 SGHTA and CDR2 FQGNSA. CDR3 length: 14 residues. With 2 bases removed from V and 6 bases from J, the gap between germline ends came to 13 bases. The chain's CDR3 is CASSLFEGTAEAFF. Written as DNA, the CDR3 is TGTGCCAGCAGCTTATTCGAGGGGACGGCTGAAGCTTTCTTT. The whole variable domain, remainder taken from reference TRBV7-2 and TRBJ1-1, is GAGVSQSPSNKVTEKGKDVELRCDPISGHTALYWYRQSLGQGLEFLIYFQGNSAPDKSGLPSDRFSAERTGGSVSTLTIQRTQQEDSAVYLCASSLFEGTAEAFFGQGTRLTVV.

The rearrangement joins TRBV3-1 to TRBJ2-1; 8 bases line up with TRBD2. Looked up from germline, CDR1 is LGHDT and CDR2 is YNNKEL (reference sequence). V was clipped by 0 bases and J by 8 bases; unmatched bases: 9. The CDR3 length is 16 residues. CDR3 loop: CASSQDPAGGQYEQFF. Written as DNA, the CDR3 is TGTGCCAGCAGCCAAGATCCGGCGGGGGGCCAGTATGAGCAGTTCTTC.

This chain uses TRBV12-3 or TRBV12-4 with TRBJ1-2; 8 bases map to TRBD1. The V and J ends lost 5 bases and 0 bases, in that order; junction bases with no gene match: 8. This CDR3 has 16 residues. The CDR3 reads CASSPRQGSANYGYTF. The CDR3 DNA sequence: TGTGCCAGCAGTCCCAGACAGGGGTCAGCTAACTATGGCTACACCTTC.

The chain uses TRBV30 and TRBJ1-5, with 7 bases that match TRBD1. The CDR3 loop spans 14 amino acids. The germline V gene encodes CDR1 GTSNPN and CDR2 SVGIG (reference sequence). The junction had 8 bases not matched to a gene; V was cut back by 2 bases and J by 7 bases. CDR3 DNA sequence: TGTGCCTGGAGTTACACAGGGGAAGGACAGCCCCAGCATTTT. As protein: CAWSYTGEGQPQHF.

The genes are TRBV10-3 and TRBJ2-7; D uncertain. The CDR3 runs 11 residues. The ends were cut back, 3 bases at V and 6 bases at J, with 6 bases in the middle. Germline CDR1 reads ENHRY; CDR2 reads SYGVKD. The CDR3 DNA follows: TGTGCCATCAGTGAACGGCGCGAGCAGTACTTC. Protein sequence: CAISERREQYF.

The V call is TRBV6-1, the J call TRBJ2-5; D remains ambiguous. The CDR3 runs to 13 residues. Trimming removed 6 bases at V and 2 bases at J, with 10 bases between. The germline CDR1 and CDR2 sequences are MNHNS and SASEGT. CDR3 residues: CASSINEQETQYF. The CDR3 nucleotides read TGTGCCAGCAGCATAAACGAGCAAGAGACCCAGTACTTC.

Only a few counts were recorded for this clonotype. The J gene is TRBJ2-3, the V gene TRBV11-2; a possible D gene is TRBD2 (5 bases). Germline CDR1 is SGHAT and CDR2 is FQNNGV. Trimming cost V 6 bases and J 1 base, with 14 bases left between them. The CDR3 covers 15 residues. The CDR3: CASSSHARGTDTQYF. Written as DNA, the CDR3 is TGTGCCAGCAGTTCTCACGCGCGGGGCACAGATACGCAGTATTTT.

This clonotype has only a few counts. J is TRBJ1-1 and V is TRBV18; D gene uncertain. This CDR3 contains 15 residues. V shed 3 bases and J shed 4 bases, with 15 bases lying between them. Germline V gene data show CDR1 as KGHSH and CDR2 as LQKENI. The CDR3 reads CASSPGPSSGTEAFF. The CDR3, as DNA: TGTGCCAGCTCACCGGGCCCCTCAAGCGGCACTGAAGCTTTCTTT. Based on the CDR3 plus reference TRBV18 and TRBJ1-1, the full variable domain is NAGVMQNPRHLVRRRGQEARLRCSPMKGHSHVYWYRQLPEEGLKFMVYLQKENIIDESGMPKERFSAEFPKEGPSILRIQQVVRGDSAAYFCASSPGPSSGTEAFFGQGTRLTVV.

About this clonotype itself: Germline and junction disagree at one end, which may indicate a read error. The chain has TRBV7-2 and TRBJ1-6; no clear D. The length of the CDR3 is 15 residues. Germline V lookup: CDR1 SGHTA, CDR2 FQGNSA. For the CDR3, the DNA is TGTGCCAGCAACTTAAGATACAGCTCGGATTCACCCCTCCACTTT. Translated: CASNLRYSSDSPLHF.

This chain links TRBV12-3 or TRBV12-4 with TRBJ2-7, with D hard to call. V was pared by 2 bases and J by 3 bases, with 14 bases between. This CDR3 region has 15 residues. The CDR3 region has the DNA TGTGCCAGCAGTTTATCTGGGTTGGGCCTCTACGAGCAGTACTTC. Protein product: CASSLSGLGLYEQYF.

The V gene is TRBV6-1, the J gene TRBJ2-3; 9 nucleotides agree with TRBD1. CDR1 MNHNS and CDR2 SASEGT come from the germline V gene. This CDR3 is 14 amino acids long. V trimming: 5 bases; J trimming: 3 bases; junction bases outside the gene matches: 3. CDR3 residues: CASSLGTGTDTQYF. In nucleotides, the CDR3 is TGTGCCAGCAGTTTGGGGACAGGGACAGATACGCAGTATTTT.

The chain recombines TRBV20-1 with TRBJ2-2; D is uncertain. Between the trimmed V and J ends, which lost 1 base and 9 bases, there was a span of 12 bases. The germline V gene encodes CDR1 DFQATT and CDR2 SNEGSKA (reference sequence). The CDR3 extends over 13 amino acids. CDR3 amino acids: CSARGQSGRELFF. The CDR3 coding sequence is TGCAGTGCTAGAGGGCAGTCGGGCAGGGAGCTGTTTTTT.

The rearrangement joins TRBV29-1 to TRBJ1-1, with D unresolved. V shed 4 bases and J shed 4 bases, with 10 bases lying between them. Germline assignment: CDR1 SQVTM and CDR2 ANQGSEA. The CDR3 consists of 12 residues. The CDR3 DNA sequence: TGCAGCGTTGTAAAGTTAGGCACTGAAGCTTTCTTT. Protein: CSVVKLGTEAFF.

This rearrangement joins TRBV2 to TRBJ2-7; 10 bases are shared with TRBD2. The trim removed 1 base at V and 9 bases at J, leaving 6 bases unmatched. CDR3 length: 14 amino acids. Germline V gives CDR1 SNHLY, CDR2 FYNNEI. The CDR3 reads CASSEGLAGVGQYF. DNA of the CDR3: TGTGCCAGCAGTGAAGGGCTAGCGGGAGTTGGGCAGTACTTC. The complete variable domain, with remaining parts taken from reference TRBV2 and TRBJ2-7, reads EPEVTQTPSHQVTQMGQEVILRCVPISNHLYFYWYRQILGQKVEFLVSFYNNEISEKSEIFDDQFSVERPDGSNFTLKIRSTKLEDSAMYFCASSEGLAGVGQYFGPGTRLTVT.

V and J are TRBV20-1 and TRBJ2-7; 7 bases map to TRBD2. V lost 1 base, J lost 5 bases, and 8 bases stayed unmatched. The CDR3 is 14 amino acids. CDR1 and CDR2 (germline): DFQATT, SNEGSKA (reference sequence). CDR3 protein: CSARAAGEVDEQYF. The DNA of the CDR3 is TGCAGTGCTAGAGCGGCGGGAGAAGTGGACGAGCAGTACTTC.

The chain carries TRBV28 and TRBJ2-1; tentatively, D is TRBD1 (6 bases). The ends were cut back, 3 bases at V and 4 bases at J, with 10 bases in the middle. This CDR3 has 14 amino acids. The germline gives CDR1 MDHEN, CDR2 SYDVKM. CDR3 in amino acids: CASSLGTPYNEQFF. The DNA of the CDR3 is TGTGCCAGCAGTTTGGGGACACCATACAATGAGCAGTTCTTC.

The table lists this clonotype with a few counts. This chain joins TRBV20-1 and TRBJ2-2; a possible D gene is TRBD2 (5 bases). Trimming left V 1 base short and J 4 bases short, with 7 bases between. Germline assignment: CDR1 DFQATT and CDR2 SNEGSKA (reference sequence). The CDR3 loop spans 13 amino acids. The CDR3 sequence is CSARVGVTGELFF. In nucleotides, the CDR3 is TGCAGTGCTAGAGTCGGGGTCACCGGGGAGCTGTTTTTT.

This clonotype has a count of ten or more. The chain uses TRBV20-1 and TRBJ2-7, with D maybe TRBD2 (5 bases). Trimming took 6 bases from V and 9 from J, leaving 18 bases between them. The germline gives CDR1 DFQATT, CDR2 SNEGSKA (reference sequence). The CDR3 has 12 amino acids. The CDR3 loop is CSAATEVRGQYF. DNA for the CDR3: TGCAGTGCGGCGACGGAGGTTCGGGGGCAGTACTTC.